Below, 24 T cell receptor beta chains from the same sample are listed, as sequenced in a study of blood T cell repertoires in COVID-19. Measured with immunoSEQ multiplex PCR; TCRdb has only the in-frame clones, and not every one. The table shows about 230,000 clones, with approximately 84% occurring only once. What was sequenced was PBMCs or T cells enriched from blood (not recorded which). The receptors shown here come from a man in his late teens or twenties who had recovered from COVID-19.

This clone was seen just once. The chain combines TRBV6-6 with TRBJ1-6; the match to TRBD1 covers 8 bases. The CDR3 loop spans 14 amino acids. From germline, CDR1 is MNHNY and CDR2 SVGAGI (reference sequence). V shed 6 bases and J 5 bases; nucleotides not matched to a gene: 3. CDR3 nucleotide sequence: TGTGCCAGCAGCCGGGACAGGAATAATTCACCCCTCCACTTT. This codes for CASSRDRNNSPLHF.

This clone was seen a handful of times. V gene TRBV7-8 combines with J gene TRBJ1-1; 8 bases are shared with TRBD1. V dropped 5 bases and J dropped 0; count of bases not matched to a gene: 8. Germline V CDR1 and CDR2: SGHVS, FQNEAQ. The CDR3 is 16 residues long. This CDR3 reads CASSLRQGSMNTEAFF. In DNA form, the CDR3 reads TGTGCCAGCAGCCTCCGACAGGGGAGCATGAACACTGAAGCTTTCTTT.

J is TRBJ1-4 and V is TRBV30; D is perhaps TRBD1 (6 bases). The ends were cut back, 6 bases at V and 8 bases at J, with 28 bases in the middle. This CDR3 has 17 residues. CDR1 and CDR2 (germline): GTSNPN, SVGIG (reference sequence). CDR3 sequence: CACWPPLGQGSKEKLFF. CDR3 DNA sequence: TGTGCCTGCTGGCCACCCTTAGGGCAGGGGTCAAAGGAAAAACTGTTTTTT.

With regard to this clone: One end of the junction is discordant with germline, which a read error may explain. This chain connects TRBV7-7 to TRBJ2-2; possibly TRBD1 for D (5 bases). Germline V gene sequence: CDR1 SSHAT, CDR2 FNYEAQ (reference sequence). The CDR3 runs to 15 residues. The CDR3 sequence: CASSPGNANTGELFF. In DNA, the CDR3 is TGTGCTAGCAGCCCAGGGAACGCGAACACCGGGGAGCTGTTTTTT.

The V and J genes are TRBV6-1 and TRBJ2-7; TRBD2 matches at 9 bases. J gave up 4 bases and V 1 base, and 2 bases lay outside the gene matches. The CDR3 length is 14 residues. Germline V gene lookup returns CDR1 MNHNS and CDR2 SASEGT. CDR3: CASSEVAGAYEQYF. Written as DNA, the CDR3 is TGTGCCAGCAGTGAAGTAGCGGGGGCTTACGAGCAGTACTTC.

This clone was seen only once. The chain recombines TRBV6-5 with TRBJ1-5; D remains ambiguous. The V end lost 7 bases, the J end lost 6 bases, and 13 bases lay between the germline ends. Germline CDR1 is MNHEY and CDR2 is SVGAGI. CDR3 size: 13 residues. This CDR3 is CASNYEVAQPQHF. The CDR3 nucleotides read TGTGCCAGCAACTATGAAGTCGCTCAGCCCCAGCATTTT.

The genes are TRBV6-5 and TRBJ1-2; TRBD1 agrees at 9 bases. This CDR3 spans 15 amino acids. Germline CDR1 and CDR2: MNHEY and SVGAGI. The trim removed 10 bases at V and 8 bases at J, leaving 17 bases unmatched. CDR3 sequence (DNA): TGTGCCACCTCATTGGGCCCCTGGACAGGGGACGGCTACACCTTC. Its translation is CATSLGPWTGDGYTF.

This clone was observed once. This rearrangement joins TRBV7-9 to TRBJ1-4; unclear D gene. The V end lost 3 bases, the J end lost 14 bases, and 10 bases lay between the germline ends. Germline CDR1 is SEHNR and CDR2 is FQNEAQ (reference sequence). The CDR3 sequence is 11 residues long. Written as DNA, the CDR3 is TGTGCCAGCAGCTTGTCAGAAATTCTGTTTTTT. Its translation is CASSLSEILFF.

This chain connects TRBV30 to TRBJ2-2, with a weak D call TRBD2 (6 bases). V lost 1 base and J lost 7, with 13 bases in between. This CDR3 comprises 14 residues. Per germline, CDR1 GTSNPN and CDR2 SVGIG (reference sequence). As DNA, the CDR3 is TGTGCCTGGAGTGCGGGGGTCTTCCACGGGGAGCTGTTTTTT. It translates to CAWSAGVFHGELFF.

The chain has TRBV6-1 and TRBJ2-7, with D possibly being TRBD2 (5 bases). Trimming cost V 3 bases and J 3 bases, with 12 bases left between them. Germline CDR1 and CDR2: MNHNS and SASEGT. This CDR3 is built from 14 residues. Here the CDR3 reads CASSDGNGFYEQYF. The DNA of the CDR3 is TGTGCCAGCAGTGACGGGAACGGCTTCTACGAGCAGTACTTC.

The V and J genes are TRBV28 and TRBJ2-3; TRBD2 matches 9 bases. In germline, CDR1 is MDHEN, CDR2 SYDVKM. This CDR3 has 16 residues. V lost 7 bases, J lost 3 bases, and 11 bases stayed unmatched. The CDR3 protein is CASIAFALAGTDTQYF. The CDR3 DNA sequence: TGTGCCAGCATAGCTTTCGCGCTAGCGGGAACAGATACGCAGTATTTT.

This clone was recorded at least ten times. This chain joins TRBV4-2 and TRBJ2-6, with D possibly matching TRBD1 (5 bases). V lost 0 bases, J lost 3 bases, and 9 bases lay in between. Germline loops: CDR1 LGHNA, CDR2 YNFKEQ. There are 16 residues in the CDR3. In nucleotides, the CDR3 is TGTGCCAGCAGCCAAGACCTAGGGGATGGGGCCAACGTCCTGACTTTC. Translating gives CASSQDLGDGANVLTF.

The chain uses TRBV3-1 (or the pseudogene TRBV3-2) and TRBJ1-4; D is possibly TRBD1 (6 bases). The CDR3 covers 14 residues. Trimming took 2 bases from V and 5 from J, leaving 9 bases between them. Germline assignment: CDR1 LGHDT and CDR2 YNNKEL (reference sequence). The CDR3 is CASSQQGKNEKLFF. The CDR3 DNA is TGTGCCAGCAGCCAACAGGGGAAAAATGAAAAACTGTTTTTT.

The chain links TRBV7-2 to TRBJ2-1; 10 bases align to TRBD2. The CDR3 extends over 15 amino acids. Germline CDR1 is SGHTA and CDR2 is FQGNSA. Trimming cost V 3 bases and J 6 bases; bases outside gene matches: 5. CDR3 coding DNA: TGTGCCAGCAGCTTTCAGCGGGGGGGCGCCAATGAGCAGTTCTTC. Amino acid sequence: CASSFQRGGANEQFF.

This chain connects TRBV27 to TRBJ1-3, with TRBD1 as a possible D gene (5 bases). This CDR3 is 13 amino acids long. Germline CDR1 is MNHEY and CDR2 is SMNVEV (reference sequence). Trimming shortened V by 2 bases and J by 3 bases, and 5 bases separated the two germline ends. In nucleotides, the CDR3 is TGTGCCAGCAGTTTAACAGGTGGAAACACCATATATTTT. Residues: CASSLTGGNTIYF.

V gene TRBV6-5 combines with J gene TRBJ2-5; 7 nucleotides match TRBD2. The CDR3 is 12 residues long. V gave up 11 bases and J gave up 5 bases; unmatched junction bases: 8. CDR1 MNHEY and CDR2 SVGAGI come from the germline V gene. This chain's CDR3 is CALLAGDETQYF. CDR3 sequence (DNA): TGTGCCCTGTTGGCGGGAGACGAGACCCAGTACTTC.

The V call is TRBV11-3, the J call TRBJ2-1, with TRBD2 matching 14 bases. Looked up from germline, CDR1 is SGHNT and CDR2 is YENEEA. V trimming: 5 bases; J trimming: 2 bases; junction bases outside the gene matches: 2. The CDR3 extends over 16 amino acids. Here the CDR3 DNA reads TGTGCCAGCAGCCCGGGACTAGCGGGAGCCTACAATGAGCAGTTCTTC. This encodes CASSPGLAGAYNEQFF.

The chain uses TRBV5-1 and TRBJ1-6; TRBD1 matches at 7 bases. Germline assignment: CDR1 SGHRS and CDR2 YFSETQ. CDR3 length: 15 residues. The V gene end was trimmed by 6 bases and the J gene end by 4 bases; junction bases not matched to a gene: 7. CDR3 coding DNA: TGCGCCAGCACCCTAGGGACAGCTTATAATTCACCCCTCCACTTT. It encodes CASTLGTAYNSPLHF.

V is TRBV5-1 and J is TRBJ2-3; maybe TRBD2 (5 bases). This CDR3 is built from 15 residues. The germline V gene encodes CDR1 SGHRS and CDR2 YFSETQ. Trimming removed 3 bases at V and 5 bases at J, with 16 bases between. Written as DNA, the CDR3 is TGCGCCAGCAGCTCCTCCCCACTAGGCCTAGATACGCAGTATTTT. Residues: CASSSSPLGLDTQYF.

The chain joins TRBV27 to TRBJ1-2, with D tentatively TRBD1 (5 bases). The V and J ends lost 5 bases and 4 bases respectively, with 29 bases between them. CDR1 is MNHEY and CDR2 is SMNVEV in the germline V gene (reference sequence). The CDR3 sequence is 19 residues long. CDR3 nucleotide sequence: TGTGCCAGCAGTCCGGAACTCCGGGACGGAGGGAGAAAACTCTATGGCTACACCTTC. It is translated as CASSPELRDGGRKLYGYTF.

V and J are TRBV6-2 or TRBV6-3 and TRBJ2-1; TRBD2 matches at 9 bases. The CDR3 totals 16 residues. Germline CDR1 and CDR2: MNHEY and SVGEGT. Germline trimming cut 4 bases from V and 4 bases from J; bases unmatched to any gene: 8. The CDR3 loop is CASSSFLAGGYNEQFF. The DNA for the CDR3 is TGTGCCAGCAGTTCTTTCCTGGCGGGGGGGTACAATGAGCAGTTCTTC.

The chain links TRBV19 to TRBJ1-1; no definite D call. CDR1 is LNHDA and CDR2 is SQIVND in the germline V gene (reference sequence). The ends were cut back, 5 bases at V and 0 bases at J, with 10 bases in the middle. The CDR3 covers 14 residues. The CDR3 bases are TGTGCCAGTAGTTTCCTCCGGTTGAACACTGAAGCTTTCTTT. As protein: CASSFLRLNTEAFF.

The rearrangement uses TRBV5-1 and TRBJ2-3; 9 nucleotides agree with TRBD2. V trimming: 4 bases; J trimming: 0 bases; junction bases outside the gene matches: 9. This CDR3 contains 17 residues. Germline lookup yields CDR1 SGHRS and CDR2 YFSETQ. DNA for the CDR3: TGCGCCAGCAGCCGTGGGGCTCTAGCGGGGAGCACAGATACGCAGTATTTT. This codes for CASSRGALAGSTDTQYF.

The V gene is TRBV4-1, the J gene TRBJ2-1; 7 bases are a match to TRBD2. CDR3 size: 15 residues. J lost 1 base, V lost 4 bases, and 4 bases had no gene match. Germline values: CDR1 MGHRA, CDR2 YSYEKL. The CDR3 bases are TGCGCCAGCAGCCTCTGGGGGGGGTCCTACAATGAGCAGTTCTTC. Protein product: CASSLWGGSYNEQFF.